This T cell receptor (beta chain) was recorded in a study of T cells in Graves' hyperthyroidism and ophthalmopathy. It was uncontrolled infection, other autoimmune disease, pregnancy or lactation that excluded patients. Germline V gene sequence: CDR1 MNHEY, CDR2 SMNVEV (reference sequence). Trimming removed 5 bases from V and 1 base from J, with 11 bases in between. There are 14 residues in the CDR3. There were TCR beta CDR3 regions amplified from RNA transcripts. First-round RT-PCR with HTBI primers amplified the TCR CDR3 region. TCRdb called the multiplex PCR reads again in MiXCR, with one record for every CDR3 protein. The sample lists about 640,000 distinct CDR3 sequences; 13% to 15% were seen once. The sample holds many counts of this clonotype.

This sequence joins TRBV27 and TRBJ1-1; no clear D gene. The TCR was taken from a woman aged 50 to 60 with Graves' ophthalmopathy. What was sequenced was blood. The chain's CDR3 is CASSLGSGNTEAFF. The CDR3 DNA is TGTGCCAGCAGTCTAGGGAGTGGGAACACTGAAGCTTTCTTT.